This T cell receptor beta chain stems from a study of T cells in localized non-small cell lung cancer. Study-level results: A raised T cell density in blood coincided with lengthier overall survival. Uninvolved adjacent lung, not tumor, had the highest T cell clonality. In adjacent lung, a median roughly 60 of the top 100 tumor clones were found.

Here immunoSEQ multiplex PCR was the method, and the copy in TCRdb shows in-frame clones only, minus some. The sample lists 1,500 to 2,500 clones, around a fifth seen once, with under 25% in the top ten. The CDR3 length is 14 residues. The V gene's germline CDR1 is SGHNT and CDR2 YENEEA. J gave up 6 bases and V 4 bases, and 5 bases lay outside the gene matches. By proportion, this clone is medium-sized (0.01 to 0.1%). Its antigen is unknown. The chain employs TRBV11-3 and TRBJ2-1, with 8 bases lining up with TRBD2. Sample: lung tumor tissue, taken before any cancer treatment. The sequence derives from a man aged 40 to 69 with stage I lung adenocarcinoma. In DNA, the CDR3 is TGTGCCAGCAGCTCCTCCGGGAGGGTCAATGAGCAGTTCTTC. The encoded protein is CASSSSGRVNEQFF.